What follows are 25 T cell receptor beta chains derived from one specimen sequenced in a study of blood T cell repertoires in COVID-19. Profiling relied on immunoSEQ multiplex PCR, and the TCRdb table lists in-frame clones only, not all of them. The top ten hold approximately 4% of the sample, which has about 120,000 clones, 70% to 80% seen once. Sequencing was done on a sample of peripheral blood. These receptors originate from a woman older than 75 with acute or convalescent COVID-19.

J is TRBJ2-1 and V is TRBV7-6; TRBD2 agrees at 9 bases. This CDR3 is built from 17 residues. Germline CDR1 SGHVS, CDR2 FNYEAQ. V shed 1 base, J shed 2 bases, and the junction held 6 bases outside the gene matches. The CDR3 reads CASSLEGGRAPYNEQFF. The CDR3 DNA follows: TGTGCCAGCAGCTTAGAGGGCGGGAGGGCCCCCTACAATGAGCAGTTCTTC.

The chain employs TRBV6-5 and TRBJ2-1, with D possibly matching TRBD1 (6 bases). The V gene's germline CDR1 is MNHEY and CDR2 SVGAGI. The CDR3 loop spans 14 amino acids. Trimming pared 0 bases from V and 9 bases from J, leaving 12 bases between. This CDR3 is CASSYSGQLSEQFF. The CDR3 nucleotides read TGTGCCAGCAGTTACTCGGGACAATTAAGTGAGCAGTTCTTC.

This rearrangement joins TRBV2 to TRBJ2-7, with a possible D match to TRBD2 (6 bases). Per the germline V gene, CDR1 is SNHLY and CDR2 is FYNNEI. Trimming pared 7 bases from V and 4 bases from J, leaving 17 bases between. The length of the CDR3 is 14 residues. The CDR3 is CASTLGRDRYEQYF. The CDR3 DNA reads TGTGCCAGCACGCTGGGGCGGGATAGGTACGAGCAGTACTTC.

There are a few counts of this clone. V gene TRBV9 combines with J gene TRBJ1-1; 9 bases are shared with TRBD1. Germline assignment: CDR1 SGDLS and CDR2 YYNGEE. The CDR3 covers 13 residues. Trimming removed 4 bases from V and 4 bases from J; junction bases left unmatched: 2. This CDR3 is CASSTTGGTEAFF. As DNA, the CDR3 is TGTGCCAGCAGCACGACAGGGGGCACTGAAGCTTTCTTT.

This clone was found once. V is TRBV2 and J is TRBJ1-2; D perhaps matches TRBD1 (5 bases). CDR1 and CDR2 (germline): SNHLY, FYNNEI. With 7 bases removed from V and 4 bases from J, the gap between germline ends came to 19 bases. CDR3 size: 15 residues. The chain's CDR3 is CASNPDSIYRYGYTF. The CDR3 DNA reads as TGTGCCAGCAACCCTGACAGCATTTACCGCTATGGCTACACCTTC.

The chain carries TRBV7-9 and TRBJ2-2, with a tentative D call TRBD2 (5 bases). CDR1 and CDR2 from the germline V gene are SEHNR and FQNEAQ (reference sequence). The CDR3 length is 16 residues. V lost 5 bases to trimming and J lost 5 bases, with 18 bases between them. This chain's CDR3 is CASSKRLGDGTGELFF. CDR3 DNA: TGTGCCAGCAGCAAGCGGCTGGGAGATGGTACCGGGGAGCTGTTTTTT.

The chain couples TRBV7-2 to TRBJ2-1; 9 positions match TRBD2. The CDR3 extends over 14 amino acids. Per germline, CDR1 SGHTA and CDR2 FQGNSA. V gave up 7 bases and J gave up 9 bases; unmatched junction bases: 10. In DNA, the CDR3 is TGTGCCAGCACCCTAGTAGCGGGAGTTGGTGAGCAGTTCTTC. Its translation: CASTLVAGVGEQFF.

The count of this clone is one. CDR3 in amino acids: CASSMRQGAGGYTF. The CDR3 bases are TGTGCCAGTAGTATGCGACAGGGGGCTGGTGGCTACACCTTC. The chain recombines TRBV19 with TRBJ1-2; 10 bases are a match to TRBD1. V shed 3 bases and J 7 bases; nucleotides not matched to a gene: 5. The length of the CDR3 is 14 residues. Germline loops: CDR1 LNHDA, CDR2 SQIVND (reference sequence).

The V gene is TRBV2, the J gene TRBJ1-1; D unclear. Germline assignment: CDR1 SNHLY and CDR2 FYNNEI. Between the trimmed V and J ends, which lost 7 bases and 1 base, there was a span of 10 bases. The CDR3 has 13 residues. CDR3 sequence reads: CASNPGRNTEAFF. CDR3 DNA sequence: TGTGCCAGCAACCCGGGAAGGAACACTGAAGCTTTCTTT.

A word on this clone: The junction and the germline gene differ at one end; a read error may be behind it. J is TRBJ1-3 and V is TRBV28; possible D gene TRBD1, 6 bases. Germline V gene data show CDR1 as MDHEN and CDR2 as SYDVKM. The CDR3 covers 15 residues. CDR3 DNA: TGTACCAGCAGTTCCAACAGGGTGGCTGGAAACACCATATATTTT. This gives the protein CTSSSNRVAGNTIYF.

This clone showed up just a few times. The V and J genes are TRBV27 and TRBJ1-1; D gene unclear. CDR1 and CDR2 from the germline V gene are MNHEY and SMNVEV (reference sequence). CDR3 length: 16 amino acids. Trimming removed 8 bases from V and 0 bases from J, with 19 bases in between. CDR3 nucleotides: TGTGCCAGCCTTTCGATTAGCGGGCACCTGAACACTGAAGCTTTCTTT. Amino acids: CASLSISGHLNTEAFF.

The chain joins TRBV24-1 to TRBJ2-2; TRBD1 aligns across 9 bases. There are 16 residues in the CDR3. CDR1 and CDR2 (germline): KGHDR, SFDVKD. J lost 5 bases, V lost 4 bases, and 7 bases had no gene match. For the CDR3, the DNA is TGTGCCACCAGTGACTCGGGACAGGGTTGGACCGGGGAGCTGTTTTTT. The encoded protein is CATSDSGQGWTGELFF.

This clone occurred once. The CDR3 nucleotides read TGTGCCAGCATCCCGACAGGGGGGGAGACCCAGTACTTC. It yields the protein CASIPTGGETQYF. The V call is TRBV7-9, the J call TRBJ2-5; TRBD1 aligns across 9 bases. V was pared by 7 bases and J by 5 bases, with 5 bases of the junction left unmatched. CDR1 is SEHNR, CDR2 FQNEAQ, per germline (reference sequence). The CDR3 loop spans 13 amino acids.

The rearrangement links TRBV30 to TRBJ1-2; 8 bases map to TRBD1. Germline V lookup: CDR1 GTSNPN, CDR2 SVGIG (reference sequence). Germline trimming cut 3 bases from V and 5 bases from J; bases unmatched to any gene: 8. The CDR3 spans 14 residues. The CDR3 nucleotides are TGTGCCTGGAGCCGGACAGGGCATACATATGGCTACACCTTC. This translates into CAWSRTGHTYGYTF.

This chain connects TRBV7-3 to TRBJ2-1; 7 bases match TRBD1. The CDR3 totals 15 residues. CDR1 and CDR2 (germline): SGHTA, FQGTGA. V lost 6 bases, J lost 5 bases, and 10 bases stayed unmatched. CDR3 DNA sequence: TGTGCCAGCAGTCGAACCCGGGACAGCGACAATGAGCAGTTCTTC. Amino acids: CASSRTRDSDNEQFF.

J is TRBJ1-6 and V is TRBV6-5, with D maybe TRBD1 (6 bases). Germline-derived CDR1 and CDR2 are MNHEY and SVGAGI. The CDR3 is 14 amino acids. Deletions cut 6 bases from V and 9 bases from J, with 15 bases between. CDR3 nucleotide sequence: TGTGCCAGCAGCAATACGGGGGGCAGTTCACCCCTCCACTTT. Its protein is CASSNTGGSSPLHF.

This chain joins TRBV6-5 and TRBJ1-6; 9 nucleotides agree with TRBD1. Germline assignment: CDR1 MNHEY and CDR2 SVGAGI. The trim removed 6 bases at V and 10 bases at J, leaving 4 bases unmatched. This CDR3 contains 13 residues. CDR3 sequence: CASRDRGRSPLHF. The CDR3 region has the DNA TGTGCCAGCAGGGACAGGGGTAGGTCACCCCTCCACTTT.

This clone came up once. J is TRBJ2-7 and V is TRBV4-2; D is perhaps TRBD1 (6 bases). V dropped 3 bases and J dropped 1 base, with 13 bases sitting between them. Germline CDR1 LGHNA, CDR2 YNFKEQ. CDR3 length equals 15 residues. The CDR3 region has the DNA TGTGCCAGCAGCCAGGACAGATACCCTTCCTACGAGCAGTACTTC. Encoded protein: CASSQDRYPSYEQYF.

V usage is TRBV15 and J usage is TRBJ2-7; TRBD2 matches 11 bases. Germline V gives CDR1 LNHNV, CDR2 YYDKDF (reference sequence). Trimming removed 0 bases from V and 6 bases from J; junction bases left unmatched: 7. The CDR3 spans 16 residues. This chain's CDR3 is CATSRDLSGRAVEQYF. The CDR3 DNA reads TGTGCCACCAGCAGAGATCTTAGCGGGAGGGCCGTCGAGCAGTACTTC.

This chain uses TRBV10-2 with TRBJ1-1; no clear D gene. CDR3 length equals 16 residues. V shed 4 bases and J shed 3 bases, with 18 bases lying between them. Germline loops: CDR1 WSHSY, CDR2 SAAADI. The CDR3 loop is CASSVSRPQFYTEAFF. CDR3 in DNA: TGCGCCAGCAGTGTTTCTAGACCCCAATTCTACACTGAAGCTTTCTTT.

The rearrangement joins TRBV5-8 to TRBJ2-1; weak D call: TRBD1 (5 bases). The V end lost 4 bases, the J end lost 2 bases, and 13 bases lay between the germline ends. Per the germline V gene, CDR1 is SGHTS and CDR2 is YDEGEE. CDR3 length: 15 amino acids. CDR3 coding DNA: TGTGCCAGCAGCCCACCCAGGGTCCCCTACAATGAGCAGTTCTTC. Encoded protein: CASSPPRVPYNEQFF.

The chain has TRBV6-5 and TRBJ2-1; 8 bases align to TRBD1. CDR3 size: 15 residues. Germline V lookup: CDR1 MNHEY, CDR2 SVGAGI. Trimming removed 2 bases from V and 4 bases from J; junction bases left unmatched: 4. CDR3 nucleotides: TGTGCCAGCAGTTACGCGGACAGGGCATACAATGAGCAGTTCTTC. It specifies CASSYADRAYNEQFF.

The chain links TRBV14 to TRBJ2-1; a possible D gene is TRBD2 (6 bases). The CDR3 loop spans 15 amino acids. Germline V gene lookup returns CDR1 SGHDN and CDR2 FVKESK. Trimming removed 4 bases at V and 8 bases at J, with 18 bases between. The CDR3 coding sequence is TGTGCCAGCAGCCTCCGACTAGGAGTTGCGGATGAGCAGTTCTTC. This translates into CASSLRLGVADEQFF.

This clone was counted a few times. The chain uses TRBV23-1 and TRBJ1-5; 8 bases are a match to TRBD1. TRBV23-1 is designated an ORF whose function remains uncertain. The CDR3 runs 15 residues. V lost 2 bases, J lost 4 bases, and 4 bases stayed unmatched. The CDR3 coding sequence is TGCGCCAGCAGTCAAGACAGGGGCCTTAATCAGCCCCAGCATTTT. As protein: CASSQDRGLNQPQHF.

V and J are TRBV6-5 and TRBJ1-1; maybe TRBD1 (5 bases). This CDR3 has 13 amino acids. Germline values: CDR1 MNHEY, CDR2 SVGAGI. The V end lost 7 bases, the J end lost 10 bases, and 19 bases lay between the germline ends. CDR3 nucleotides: TGTGCCAGCACCCACCCGGGGGTCGGGGTAGCTTTCTTT. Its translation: CASTHPGVGVAFF.